This T cell receptor (beta chain) originates from a study of cytomegalovirus exposure and HLA in healthy donors. PCR involved 60 Vbeta and 13 Jbeta primers. The repertoire was sequenced with immunoSEQ multiplex PCR; TCRdb's copy has only in-frame clones and lacks some. The sample shows about 64,000 clones, and 3.6% sits with its ten largest clones. Per germline, CDR1 SGDLS and CDR2 YYNGEE. V dropped 3 bases and J dropped 2 bases, with 15 bases sitting between them. The CDR3 runs 17 residues. This receptor was identified in a woman between 18 and 29 years old in good health and CMV-seronegative. The material sequenced was PBMCs. The V gene is TRBV9, the J gene TRBJ2-6; D not certain. The CDR3 sequence is CASSARPNSPGANVLTF. CDR3 sequence (DNA): TGTGCCAGCAGCGCGCGTCCAAACTCTCCTGGGGCCAACGTCCTGACTTTC. Filled out from reference TRBV9 and TRBJ2-6, the complete variable domain reads DSGVTQTPKHLITATGQRVTLRCSPRSGDLSVYWYQQSLDQGLQFLIQYYNGEERAKGNILERFSAQQFPDLHSELNLSSLELGDSALYFCASSARPNSPGANVLTFGAGSRLTVL.